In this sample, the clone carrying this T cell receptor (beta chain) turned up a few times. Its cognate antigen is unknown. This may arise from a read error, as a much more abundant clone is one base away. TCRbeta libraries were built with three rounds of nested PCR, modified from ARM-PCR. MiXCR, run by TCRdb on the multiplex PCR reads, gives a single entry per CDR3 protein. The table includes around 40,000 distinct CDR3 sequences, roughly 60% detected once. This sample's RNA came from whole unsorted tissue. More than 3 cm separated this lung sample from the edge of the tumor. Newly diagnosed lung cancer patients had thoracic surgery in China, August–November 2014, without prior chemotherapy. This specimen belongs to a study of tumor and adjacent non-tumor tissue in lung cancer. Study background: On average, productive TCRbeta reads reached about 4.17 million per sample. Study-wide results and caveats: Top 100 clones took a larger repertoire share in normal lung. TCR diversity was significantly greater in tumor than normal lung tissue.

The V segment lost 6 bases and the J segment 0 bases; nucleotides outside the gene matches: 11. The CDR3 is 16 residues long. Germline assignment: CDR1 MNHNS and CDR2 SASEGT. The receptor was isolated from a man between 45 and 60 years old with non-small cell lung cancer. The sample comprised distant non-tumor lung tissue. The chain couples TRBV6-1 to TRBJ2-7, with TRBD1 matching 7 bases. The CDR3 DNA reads TGTGCCAGCAGAAAGATCGGGACAGTAAGCTCCTACGAGCAGTACTTC. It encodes CASRKIGTVSSYEQYF.